This TCR beta chain emerged from a study of PD-L1 blockade in urothelial cancer. Study information: Patients with male sex and bladder-origin urothelial cancer accounted for about 85% of the 29 enrolled. Blood samples contained a median about 150,000 T cells.

The sample's time point: pretreatment peripheral blood. Germline V gene data show CDR1 as SGHDN and CDR2 as FVKESK. The CDR3 is 15 residues long. Trimming pared 1 base from V and 5 bases from J, leaving 14 bases between. In each PCR, synthetic TCR analog templates were spiked in. Sequenced by immunoSEQ multiplex PCR; TCRdb stores in-frame clones only, minus some. The data hold around 43,000 clones, with around nine tenths observed a single time. The sequences come from PBMCs, collected around atezolizumab (anti-PD-L1) treatment. The rearrangement joins TRBV14 to TRBJ2-5, with a possible D match to TRBD2 (6 bases). The TCR was taken from a donor aged 40 or over with urothelial cancer. The CDR3 coding sequence is TGTGCCAGCAGCCAAGGATGGGGGGAATTGGAGACCCAGTACTTC. Translation: CASSQGWGELETQYF.